This entry lists 16 T cell receptor beta chains sequenced from one sample in a study of cytomegalovirus exposure and HLA in healthy donors. PCR was performed using 60 Vbeta and 13 Jbeta primers. Assay used: immunoSEQ multiplex PCR; TCRdb lists only in-frame clones, some missing. The sample contains approximately 88,000 clones, more than 75% of which appear only once. What was sequenced was PBMCs. The receptors come from a man between 25 and 39 years old in good health and CMV-seropositive.

J is TRBJ1-4 and V is TRBV23-1, with D hard to call. TRBV23-1 is an ORF for which the function is uncertain. The CDR3 contains 15 residues. Trimming took 0 bases from V and 8 from J, leaving 13 bases between them. CDR3 coding DNA: TGCGCCAGCAGTCAATCGAGTAACGGGAACGAAAAACTGTTTTTT. Amino acid sequence: CASSQSSNGNEKLFF.

This clone was seen more than once but under ten times. The chain combines TRBV7-2 with TRBJ1-1; D possibly corresponds to TRBD1 (5 bases). The CDR3 extends over 15 amino acids. Germline V gives CDR1 SGHTA, CDR2 FQGNSA. The V end was cut by 1 base, the J end by 1 base, with 10 bases between. The chain's CDR3 is CASSLVGGTNTEAFF. The CDR3 DNA is TGTGCCAGCAGCTTAGTCGGGGGGACGAACACTGAAGCTTTCTTT.

The chain recombines TRBV10-2 with TRBJ2-7; 7 nucleotides match TRBD1. This CDR3 is built from 14 residues. From germline, CDR1 is WSHSY and CDR2 SAAADI. V was clipped by 4 bases and J by 2 bases; unmatched bases: 5. The chain's CDR3 is CASSGNRGPYEQYF. Written as DNA, the CDR3 is TGCGCCAGCAGTGGAAACAGGGGACCCTACGAGCAGTACTTC.

The rearrangement joins TRBV29-1 to TRBJ2-3, with TRBD2 as a possible D gene (6 bases). The germline V and J ends were trimmed by 4 bases and 1 base, with 6 bases remaining between them. The CDR3 is 12 amino acids. Germline V gene sequence: CDR1 SQVTM, CDR2 ANQGSEA. The CDR3 DNA reads as TGCAGCGTTGGGGGGGGCACAGATACGCAGTATTTT. Translation gives CSVGGGTDTQYF.

This clone was observed once. This rearrangement joins TRBV29-1 to TRBJ1-1; 7 bases align to TRBD1. The CDR3 runs 16 residues. From germline, CDR1 is SQVTM and CDR2 ANQGSEA. Trimming removed 8 bases from V and 2 bases from J; junction bases left unmatched: 17. The CDR3 here is CSSARGQPPSNTEAFF. The CDR3 nucleotides read TGCAGCTCCGCTCGGGGACAGCCCCCCTCTAACACTGAAGCTTTCTTT. Drawing the rest from reference TRBV29-1 and TRBJ1-1, the complete variable domain is SAVISQKPSRDICQRGTSLTIQCQVDSQVTMMFWYRQQPGQSLTLIATANQGSEATYESGFVIDKFPISRPNLTFSTLTVSNMSPEDSSIYLCSSARGQPPSNTEAFFGQGTRLTVV.

The J gene is TRBJ1-2, the V gene TRBV7-9; 8 nucleotides align to TRBD1. This CDR3 has 14 residues. The germline CDR1 and CDR2 sequences are SEHNR and FQNEAQ (reference sequence). Trimming at V came to 1 base and at J to 8 bases, leaving 6 bases not matched to a gene. The CDR3 spells CASSLGEGDRGYTF. In DNA, the CDR3 is TGTGCCAGCAGCTTAGGGGAAGGGGACAGGGGCTACACCTTC. Variable domain in full (rest from reference TRBV7-9 and TRBJ1-2): DTGVSQNPRHKITKRGQNVTFRCDPISEHNRLYWYRQTLGQGPEFLTYFQNEAQLEKSRLLSDRFSAERPKGSFSTLEIQRTEQGDSAMYLCASSLGEGDRGYTFGSGTRLTVV.

This chain uses TRBV10-3 with TRBJ1-1; tentative D call: TRBD1 (5 bases). V was cut by 3 bases and J by 1 base, with 6 bases left in between. This CDR3 contains 13 residues. Germline values: CDR1 ENHRY, CDR2 SYGVKD. CDR3 nucleotide sequence: TGTGCCATCAGTGAAAGGGGGAACACTGAAGCTTTCTTT. It yields the protein CAISERGNTEAFF.

CDR3 nucleotides: TGCGCCAGCAGCCAGATTAGCGGGGGGATGGCAGATACGCAGTATTTT. Protein sequence: CASSQISGGMADTQYF. V usage is TRBV4-1 and J usage is TRBJ2-3; 10 bases line up with TRBD2. This CDR3 has 16 amino acids. Trimming took 3 bases from V and 4 from J; bases not matched to a gene: 7. Germline V gives CDR1 MGHRA, CDR2 YSYEKL.

The chain joins TRBV19 to TRBJ2-1; the D is unclear. The CDR3 totals 13 residues. Germline V CDR1 and CDR2: LNHDA, SQIVND (reference sequence). Trimming took 3 bases from V and 4 from J, leaving 7 bases between them. The CDR3 here is CASSMADYNEQFF. The CDR3 DNA follows: TGTGCCAGTAGTATGGCTGATTACAATGAGCAGTTCTTC.

The gene calls are TRBV7-9 and TRBJ1-5, with a possible D match to TRBD1 (6 bases). V lost 8 bases and J lost 1, with 9 bases in between. Germline CDR1 is SEHNR and CDR2 is FQNEAQ (reference sequence). This CDR3 has 13 amino acids. The CDR3 DNA sequence: TGTGCCAGCGCGGGGGCCAGCAATCAGCCCCAGCATTTT. Amino acid sequence: CASAGASNQPQHF.

V is TRBV2 and J is TRBJ1-4; 7 nucleotides agree with TRBD1. V dropped 6 bases and J dropped 7; count of bases not matched to a gene: 11. The CDR3 runs to 15 residues. Germline-derived CDR1 and CDR2 are SNHLY and FYNNEI. This CDR3 reads CASSWRTGAGEKLFF. The CDR3 coding sequence is TGTGCCAGCAGCTGGAGAACAGGGGCGGGTGAAAAACTGTTTTTT.

This chain connects TRBV2 to TRBJ2-2, with a weak D call TRBD2 (5 bases). Trimming stripped 6 bases from V and 11 bases from J, with 10 bases between. CDR3 length: 11 residues. Germline CDR1 is SNHLY and CDR2 is FYNNEI. Here the CDR3 reads CASRERAELFF. The CDR3 DNA follows: TGTGCCAGCAGAGAGAGGGCAGAGCTGTTTTTT.

This chain connects TRBV6-1 to TRBJ1-5; tentatively, D is TRBD1 (6 bases). V was clipped by 5 bases and J by 0 bases, with 11 bases between them. From germline, CDR1 is MNHNS and CDR2 SASEGT. There are 15 residues in the CDR3. DNA for the CDR3: TGTGCCAGCAGTCGTGCAGGGGATAGCAATCAGCCCCAGCATTTT. It specifies CASSRAGDSNQPQHF.

The gene calls are TRBV7-3 and TRBJ2-3; D is perhaps TRBD2 (6 bases). V shed 1 base and J shed 4 bases, with 9 bases lying between them. Germline lookup yields CDR1 SGHTA and CDR2 FQGTGA. The CDR3 totals 14 residues. The CDR3 region is CASSLIGEADTQYF. CDR3 DNA: TGTGCCAGCAGCTTAATAGGGGAGGCAGATACGCAGTATTTT.

This clone was observed a handful of times. CDR3 nucleotides: TGTGCCAGCAGCTTGCCAACAGGGGCATTAAGTCCAGATACGCAGTATTTT. Protein: CASSLPTGALSPDTQYF. J is TRBJ2-3 and V is TRBV5-6; 7 bases map to TRBD1. Germline V gene sequence: CDR1 SGHDT, CDR2 YYEEEE. The junction had 12 bases not matched to a gene; V was cut back by 1 base and J by 4 bases. CDR3 length: 17 residues.

This chain joins TRBV29-1 and TRBJ2-3, with 8 bases matching TRBD2. The CDR3 is 14 residues long. CDR1 is SQVTM and CDR2 is ANQGSEA in the germline V gene. The V segment lost 7 bases and the J segment 3 bases; nucleotides outside the gene matches: 9. The CDR3 reads CSAERAGGTDTQYF. CDR3 bases: TGCAGCGCCGAGCGGGCGGGGGGAACAGATACGCAGTATTTT.